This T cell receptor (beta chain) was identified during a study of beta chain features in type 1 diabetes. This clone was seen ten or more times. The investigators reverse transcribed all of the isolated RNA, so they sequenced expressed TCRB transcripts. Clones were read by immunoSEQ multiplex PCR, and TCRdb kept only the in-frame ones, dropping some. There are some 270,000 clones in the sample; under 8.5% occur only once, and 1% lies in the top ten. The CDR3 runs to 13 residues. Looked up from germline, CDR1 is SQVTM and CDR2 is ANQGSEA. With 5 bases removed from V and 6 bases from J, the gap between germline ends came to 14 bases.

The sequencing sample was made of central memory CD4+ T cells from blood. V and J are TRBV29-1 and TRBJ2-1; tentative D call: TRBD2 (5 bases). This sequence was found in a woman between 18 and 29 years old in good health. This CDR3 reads CSVIRENPNEQFF. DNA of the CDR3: TGCAGCGTTATCCGGGAAAACCCCAATGAGCAGTTCTTC.